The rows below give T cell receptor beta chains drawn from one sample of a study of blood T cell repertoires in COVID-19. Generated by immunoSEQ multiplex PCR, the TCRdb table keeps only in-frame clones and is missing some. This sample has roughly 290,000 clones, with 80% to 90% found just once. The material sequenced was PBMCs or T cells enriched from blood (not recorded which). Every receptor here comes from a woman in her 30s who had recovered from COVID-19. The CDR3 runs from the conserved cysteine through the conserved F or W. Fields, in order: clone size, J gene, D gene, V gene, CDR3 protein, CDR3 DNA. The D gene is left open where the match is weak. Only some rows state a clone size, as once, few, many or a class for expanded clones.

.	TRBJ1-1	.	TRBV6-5	CASSSTGRGGEAFF	TGTGCCAGCAGCTCGACTGGCAGGGGCGGGGAAGCTTTCTTT
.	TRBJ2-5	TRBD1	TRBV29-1	CSVRQGATAQYF	TGCAGCGTGAGACAGGGGGCGACGGCCCAGTACTTC
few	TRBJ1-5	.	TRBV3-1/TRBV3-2	CASSQGSGARNQPQHF	TGTGCCAGCAGCCAAGGGTCTGGGGCCCGCAATCAGCCCCAGCATTTT
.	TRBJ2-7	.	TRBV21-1	CASSKARRRLAGGYEQYF	TGTGCCAGCAGCAAAGCGCGGCGTCGGCTAGCGGGAGGATACGAGCAGTACTTC
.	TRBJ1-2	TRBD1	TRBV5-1	CASRPTGQGYGYTF	TGCGCCAGCAGGCCAACCGGACAGGGCTATGGCTACACCTTC
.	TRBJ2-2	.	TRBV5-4	CASSLASGANTGELFF	TGTGCCAGCAGCTTGGCTTCGGGGGCGAACACCGGGGAGCTGTTTTTT
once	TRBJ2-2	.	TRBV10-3	CAIGEENTGELFF	TGTGCCATCGGGGAGGAGAACACCGGGGAGCTGTTTTTT
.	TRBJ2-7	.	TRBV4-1	CASSQDSNRGNYEQYF	TGCGCCAGCAGCCAAGATAGTAACCGGGGGAACTACGAGCAGTACTTC
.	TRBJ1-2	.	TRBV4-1	CASSQNPAGTRDGYTF	TGCGCCAGCAGCCAAAATCCGGCGGGAACCAGAGATGGCTACACCTTC
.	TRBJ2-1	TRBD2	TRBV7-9	CASSPGTSGGTSYNEQFF	TGTGCCAGCAGCCCCGGGACTAGCGGGGGAACTTCCTACAATGAGCAGTTCTTC
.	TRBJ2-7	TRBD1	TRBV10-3	CAIGAKAVSGGIYGYEQYF	TGTGCCATCGGTGCCAAAGCAGTTTCAGGGGGCATCTACGGGTACGAGCAGTACTTC
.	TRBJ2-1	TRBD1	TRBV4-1	CASSQGQGTYNEQFF	TGCGCCAGCAGCCAAGGACAGGGGACCTACAATGAGCAGTTCTTC
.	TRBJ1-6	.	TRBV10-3	CAISDENHFTYNSPLHF	TGTGCCATCAGTGACGAGAACCATTTTACCTATAATTCACCCCTCCACTTT
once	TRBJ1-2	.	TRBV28	CASSLGPDSLLYYGYTF	TGTGCCAGCAGTTTGGGTCCCGACAGCCTTTTGTACTATGGCTACACCTTC
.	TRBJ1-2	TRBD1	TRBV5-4	CASSLVRTGRSIYTF	TGTGCCAGCAGCTTGGTCCGGACAGGGAGGTCCATCTACACCTTC
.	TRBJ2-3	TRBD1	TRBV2	CASSGYYRGGTDTQYF	TGTGCCAGCAGTGGCTACTACAGGGGGGGCACAGATACGCAGTATTTT
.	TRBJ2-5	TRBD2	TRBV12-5	CASGPGREVQETQYF	TGTGCTAGTGGCCCCGGACGGGAGGTCCAAGAGACCCAGTACTTC